Given below is one T cell receptor beta chain in context. The sample originates from a study of blood T cell repertoires in COVID-19. Across the whole study: T cells, B-cell-depleted T cells, or PBMCs supplied cDNA or gDNA.

The repertoire was sequenced with immunoSEQ multiplex PCR; TCRdb's copy has only in-frame clones and lacks some. Of approximately 130,000 clones detected, about four fifths appear once; the ten largest clones hold more than 7.5%. V lost 5 bases to trimming and J lost 0 bases, with 5 bases between them. There are 14 residues in the CDR3. Germline V gene sequence: CDR1 SGHNT, CDR2 YENEEA. This chain connects TRBV11-3 to TRBJ2-6; D is unclear. This sequence originates from a woman in her sixties or seventies with active or convalescent COVID-19. The sample was peripheral blood. CDR3 nucleotide sequence: TGTGCCAGCAGCCCCTACTCTGGGGCCAACGTCCTGACTTTC. This codes for CASSPYSGANVLTF.